A single sample gave rise to the 27 T cell receptor beta chains below, sequenced in a study of CD8+ T cells in alopecia areata. Sequencing relied on a cDNA template that was reverse transcribed from extracted RNA. The assay was immunoSEQ multiplex PCR, and TCRdb's table has in-frame clones only and misses some. The sample lists roughly 150,000 clones; over 70% were seen once. The sequencing here drew on CD8+ T cells sorted from blood, taken at week 0. The receptors were sampled from a human donor with alopecia areata.

The chain uses TRBV27 and TRBJ2-5; a weak D match, TRBD1 (6 bases). Between the trimmed V and J ends, which lost 6 bases and 2 bases, there was a span of 10 bases. The CDR3 is made up of 13 amino acids. Per germline, CDR1 MNHEY and CDR2 SMNVEV (reference sequence). The chain's CDR3 is CASRSQGQETQYF. The CDR3 DNA sequence: TGTGCCAGCAGGTCACAGGGTCAAGAGACCCAGTACTTC.

The chain is built from TRBV7-9 and TRBJ2-7; no definite D call. There are 12 residues in the CDR3. Germline CDR1 is SEHNR and CDR2 is FQNEAQ (reference sequence). Deletions cut 2 bases from V and 6 bases from J, with 8 bases between. The CDR3 coding sequence is TGTGCCAGCAGCTTATATTTTTCCGAGCAGTACTTC. This encodes CASSLYFSEQYF.

For this clone: This sample includes further DNA sequences coding for the same CDR3. The genes are TRBV4-1 and TRBJ2-7; 7 bases map to TRBD1. V lost 3 bases and J lost 3; bases outside the gene matches: 2. The CDR3 consists of 13 residues. Germline V CDR1 and CDR2: MGHRA, YSYEKL. The CDR3 nucleotides read TGCGCCAGCAGCCAGAGGGACAGCTACGAGCAGTACTTC. This gives the protein CASSQRDSYEQYF.

This chain connects TRBV5-5 to TRBJ2-2; D ambiguous. This CDR3 region has 15 residues. The germline CDR1 and CDR2 sequences are SGHKS and YYEKEE (reference sequence). V lost 1 base to trimming and J lost 6 bases, with 13 bases between them. The CDR3 bases are TGTGCCAGCAGCTTGTTAACAGATCGTTCCGGGGAGCTGTTTTTT. Its protein is CASSLLTDRSGELFF.

This clone showed up just a few times. Different DNA sequences within this sample yield the same CDR3. V usage is TRBV27 and J usage is TRBJ2-7; D is uncertain. Trimming shortened V by 2 bases and J by 7 bases, and 9 bases separated the two germline ends. The length of the CDR3 is 12 residues. Germline loops: CDR1 MNHEY, CDR2 SMNVEV (reference sequence). CDR3 protein: CASSLAGREQYF. The CDR3 DNA is TGTGCCAGCAGTTTAGCCGGCCGGGAGCAGTACTTC.

The chain couples TRBV4-1 to TRBJ2-7; D possibly corresponds to TRBD2 (6 bases). This CDR3 spans 18 amino acids. Germline V gene lookup returns CDR1 MGHRA and CDR2 YSYEKL. V lost 0 bases to trimming and J lost 4 bases, with 22 bases between them. This CDR3 reads CASSQDFSRDVFSYEQYF. The CDR3, as DNA: TGCGCCAGCAGCCAAGATTTTTCGCGGGATGTCTTCTCGTACGAGCAGTACTTC.

The DNA for the CDR3 is TGCAGCGTTGAAGCCGGCCGGGGCGACAATGAGCAGTTCTTC. Its protein is CSVEAGRGDNEQFF. The chain combines TRBV29-1 with TRBJ2-1, with D perhaps assigned TRBD1 or TRBD2 (5 bases each). The V end was cut by 1 base, the J end by 5 bases, with 12 bases between. Germline CDR1 reads SQVTM; CDR2 reads ANQGSEA. This CDR3 region has 14 residues.

The chain uses TRBV5-6 and TRBJ2-7; D remains ambiguous. V lost 3 bases and J lost 4, with 14 bases in between. Germline V gene lookup returns CDR1 SGHDT and CDR2 YYEEEE. The CDR3 totals 14 residues. The CDR3: CASSSGPEVYEQYF. The CDR3 DNA reads as TGTGCCAGCAGCTCTGGACCCGAGGTGTACGAGCAGTACTTC.

The chain combines TRBV2 with TRBJ2-1, with D uncertain. CDR3 length: 13 amino acids. CDR1 SNHLY and CDR2 FYNNEI come from the germline V gene. V was clipped by 5 bases and J by 0 bases, with 5 bases between them. The CDR3 DNA follows: TGTGCCAGCAGTAGATACTCCTACAATGAGCAGTTCTTC. This sequence encodes CASSRYSYNEQFF. The full variable domain, its missing parts supplied by reference TRBV2 and TRBJ2-1, is EPEVTQTPSHQVTQMGQEVILRCVPISNHLYFYWYRQILGQKVEFLVSFYNNEISEKSEIFDDQFSVERPDGSNFTLKIRSTKLEDSAMYFCASSRYSYNEQFFGPGTRLTVL.

This chain joins TRBV5-5 and TRBJ2-7; tentatively, D is TRBD1 (6 bases). Trimming pared 1 base from V and 6 bases from J, leaving 8 bases between. There are 12 residues in the CDR3. Germline V gene data show CDR1 as SGHKS and CDR2 as YYEKEE (reference sequence). The CDR3 is CASSLTDSEQYF. CDR3 DNA sequence: TGTGCCAGCAGCTTGACGGACAGCGAGCAGTACTTC.

The chain joins TRBV29-1 to TRBJ2-1; 10 nucleotides align to TRBD2. The germline gives CDR1 SQVTM, CDR2 ANQGSEA. The V segment lost 2 bases and the J segment 8 bases; nucleotides outside the gene matches: 6. This CDR3 region has 14 residues. The CDR3 DNA is TGCAGCGTTGAAAGCGGGGGGGCCGTGCATGAGCAGTTCTTC. Protein: CSVESGGAVHEQFF.

The chain carries TRBV29-1 and TRBJ2-1; possibly TRBD2 for D (5 bases). V dropped 2 bases and J dropped 5 bases, with 10 bases sitting between them. The CDR3 spans 13 residues. Germline CDR1 reads SQVTM; CDR2 reads ANQGSEA. This CDR3 reads CSVERESNNEQFF. The CDR3 nucleotides read TGCAGCGTTGAAAGGGAGAGTAACAATGAGCAGTTCTTC.

The J gene is TRBJ2-3, the V gene TRBV7-9; unclear D gene. The CDR3 runs to 14 residues. The V end lost 4 bases, the J end lost 0 bases, and 8 bases lay between the germline ends. CDR1 is SEHNR, CDR2 FQNEAQ, per germline (reference sequence). CDR3 nucleotide sequence: TGTGCCAGCAGCTCGGAAATGAGCACAGATACGCAGTATTTT. This sequence encodes CASSSEMSTDTQYF.

The chain combines TRBV29-1 with TRBJ2-7; D might be TRBD1 (6 bases). Germline V lookup: CDR1 SQVTM, CDR2 ANQGSEA. V shed 1 base and J shed 8 bases, with 12 bases lying between them. This CDR3 comprises 12 residues. CDR3 residues: CSVEVGQGKQYF. The CDR3 DNA reads as TGCAGCGTTGAAGTAGGTCAGGGGAAGCAGTACTTC.

Only a few counts were recorded for this clone. The V call is TRBV19, the J call TRBJ2-1; the match to TRBD2 covers 12 bases. V shed 6 bases and J 7 bases; nucleotides not matched to a gene: 10. Germline V lookup: CDR1 LNHDA, CDR2 SQIVND (reference sequence). The CDR3 spans 16 residues. Written as DNA, the CDR3 is TGTGCCAGTAGGTTGTGGACTAGCGGGGCCGGGAATGAGCAGTTCTTC. Protein product: CASRLWTSGAGNEQFF.

The V and J genes are TRBV7-2 and TRBJ2-7; TRBD2 matches 7 bases. The germline CDR1 and CDR2 sequences are SGHTA and FQGNSA. V dropped 1 base and J dropped 0; count of bases not matched to a gene: 6. This CDR3 spans 16 amino acids. DNA of the CDR3: TGTGCCAGCAGCTTAGTCGACGGGGGGAGCTCCTACGAGCAGTACTTC. Its translation is CASSLVDGGSSYEQYF.

V gene TRBV9 combines with J gene TRBJ2-7, with D possibly being TRBD2 (6 bases). V was cut by 0 bases and J by 1 base, with 11 bases left in between. The CDR3 has 15 residues. Germline CDR1 reads SGDLS; CDR2 reads YYNGEE. In nucleotides, the CDR3 is TGTGCCAGCAGCGTAGACTGGGGAGGATCCTACGAGCAGTACTTC. Residues: CASSVDWGGSYEQYF.

The chain uses TRBV7-9 and TRBJ2-1; D is tentatively TRBD1 or TRBD2 (5 bases each). The CDR3 length is 14 residues. Germline lookup yields CDR1 SEHNR and CDR2 FQNEAQ (reference sequence). V gave up 5 bases and J gave up 4 bases, with 12 bases separating them. This CDR3 is CASSPRDGYNEQFF. The CDR3 region has the DNA TGTGCCAGCAGCCCCCGGGACGGATACAATGAGCAGTTCTTC.

This chain connects TRBV5-1 to TRBJ2-1, with 7 bases aligning to TRBD2. The CDR3 runs 14 residues. V lost 3 bases and J lost 6; bases outside the gene matches: 6. Germline CDR1 SGHRS, CDR2 YFSETQ. DNA for the CDR3: TGCGCCAGCAGCTCCCCGGGCGGGGGCAATGAGCAGTTCTTC. Protein sequence: CASSSPGGGNEQFF.

The chain recombines TRBV6-5 with TRBJ2-7, with D possibly matching TRBD1 (6 bases). Germline V gene lookup returns CDR1 MNHEY and CDR2 SVGAGI. The CDR3 loop spans 14 amino acids. V was clipped by 7 bases and J by 5 bases, with 18 bases between them. CDR3 loop: CASTTFTGIHEQYF. CDR3 DNA sequence: TGTGCCAGCACCACCTTTACAGGGATCCACGAGCAGTACTTC.

The chain recombines TRBV30 with TRBJ2-7; 8 bases align to TRBD1. Looked up from germline, CDR1 is GTSNPN and CDR2 is SVGIG (reference sequence). Trimming took 0 bases from V and 2 from J; bases not matched to a gene: 6. The CDR3 totals 15 residues. The CDR3 loop reads CAWSVPETGAYEQYF. The CDR3 DNA sequence: TGTGCCTGGAGTGTACCTGAGACAGGGGCCTACGAGCAGTACTTC.

This clone was observed a few times. The CDR3 nucleotides read TGTGCCAGCAGCCTACAACCCCCCTCAGCGGGACTCACAGATACGCAGTATTTT. It translates to CASSLQPPSAGLTDTQYF. The chain uses TRBV7-3 and TRBJ2-3, with TRBD2 matching over 7 bases. J lost 2 bases, V lost 5 bases, and 16 bases had no gene match. The germline gives CDR1 SGHTA, CDR2 FQGTGA. The length of the CDR3 is 18 residues.

This chain links TRBV7-9 with TRBJ1-4, with D uncertain. With 4 bases removed from V and 7 bases from J, the gap between germline ends came to 7 bases. The germline V gene encodes CDR1 SEHNR and CDR2 FQNEAQ (reference sequence). CDR3 length: 12 residues. CDR3 in amino acids: CASSSPGEKLFF. As DNA, the CDR3 is TGTGCCAGCAGCTCCCCGGGTGAAAAACTGTTTTTT.

This clone was seen a single time. This rearrangement joins TRBV30 to TRBJ1-1, with D unclear. Germline V gene lookup returns CDR1 GTSNPN and CDR2 SVGIG (reference sequence). With 2 bases removed from V and 8 bases from J, the gap between germline ends came to 9 bases. CDR3 size: 11 residues. Here the CDR3 reads CAWSLTPEAFF. As DNA, the CDR3 is TGTGCCTGGAGTTTGACTCCAGAAGCTTTCTTT.

The gene calls are TRBV29-1 and TRBJ2-1; D is perhaps TRBD1 (6 bases). Trimming took 7 bases from V and 3 from J, leaving 13 bases between them. CDR1 SQVTM and CDR2 ANQGSEA come from the germline V gene. The CDR3 contains 13 residues. CDR3 protein: CSGKGQNYNEQFF. The CDR3 nucleotides read TGCAGCGGGAAAGGACAGAACTACAATGAGCAGTTCTTC.

The J gene is TRBJ1-2, the V gene TRBV7-9; D call uncertain. The germline V and J ends were trimmed by 3 bases and 4 bases, with 9 bases remaining between them. Germline CDR1 reads SEHNR; CDR2 reads FQNEAQ (reference sequence). This CDR3 spans 13 amino acids. CDR3 nucleotides: TGTGCCAGCAGCTTTACCGACGGCTATGGCTACACCTTC. This codes for CASSFTDGYGYTF.

This chain uses TRBV27 with TRBJ2-3, with a tentative D call TRBD2 (7 bases). Germline CDR1 reads MNHEY; CDR2 reads SMNVEV (reference sequence). With 2 bases removed from V and 4 bases from J, the gap between germline ends came to 13 bases. The CDR3 runs to 15 residues. In nucleotides, the CDR3 is TGTGCCAGCAGTTTAATTGGGGGGGCGGCAGATACGCAGTATTTT. Protein sequence: CASSLIGGAADTQYF.